The 23 T cell receptor beta chains below come from one sample, sequenced in a study of control samples from healthy donors and cancer patients. Sequencing used immunoSEQ multiplex PCR; TCRdb keeps in-frame clones, though not all of them. The sample holds under 20,000 clones; about four fifths are singletons and the top ten take less than 35%. The specimen was PBMCs. These receptors were collected from a man older than 75 with head and neck cancer.

In DNA, the CDR3 is TGTGCCAGCAGCCTTGACAGGGGAAATCAGCCCCAGCATTTT. Amino acids: CASSLDRGNQPQHF. The rearrangement uses TRBV4-2 and TRBJ1-5; 8 bases are a match to TRBD1. Germline V gives CDR1 LGHNA, CDR2 YNFKEQ. The CDR3 is made up of 14 amino acids. V lost 4 bases to trimming and J lost 4 bases; unmatched junction nucleotides: 3.

The chain is built from TRBV30 and TRBJ2-3; TRBD1 matches at 11 bases. With V trimmed by 6 bases and J by 7 bases, 6 bases remained unmatched. CDR1 and CDR2 (germline): GTSNPN, SVGIG (reference sequence). The CDR3 extends over 13 amino acids. The CDR3 sequence is CACSGQGVYTQYF. The DNA of the CDR3 is TGTGCCTGTTCGGGACAGGGGGTTTATACGCAGTATTTT.

The rearrangement uses TRBV9 and TRBJ2-1; D gene uncertain. V was clipped by 2 bases and J by 3 bases, with 6 bases between them. Germline loops: CDR1 SGDLS, CDR2 YYNGEE. This CDR3 has 13 amino acids. Here the CDR3 reads CASSVGYYNEQFF. The CDR3 DNA reads as TGTGCCAGCAGCGTCGGCTACTACAATGAGCAGTTCTTC.

This clone showed up just a few times. V gene TRBV12-2 combines with J gene TRBJ2-7; TRBD2 is the table's D call and was not checked against the DNA. TRBV12-2 is assigned pseudogene status. The CDR3 sequence is 16 residues long. The CDR3 coding sequence is TGTGCAAGTCGCTTACGGACTAGCGGGGGAACCTACGAGCAGTACTTC. Translating it yields CASRLRTSGGTYEQYF.

The V gene is TRBV10-3, the J gene TRBJ2-7; D is unclear. V was cut by 0 bases and J by 5 bases, with 8 bases left in between. There are 13 residues in the CDR3. Germline CDR1 ENHRY, CDR2 SYGVKD. The CDR3 DNA follows: TGTGCCATCAGTGAGTCGACGACGGACGAGCAGTACTTC. It is translated as CAISESTTDEQYF.

The chain couples TRBV7-9 to TRBJ2-7; the D gene is possibly TRBD2 (6 bases). The CDR3 sequence is 13 residues long. V shed 5 bases and J shed 9 bases, with 17 bases lying between them. The V gene's germline CDR1 is SEHNR and CDR2 FQNEAQ (reference sequence). The CDR3 DNA reads TGTGCCAGCAGCCAGGGACTCGATGGGGGGCAGTACTTC. It translates to CASSQGLDGGQYF.

This clone was observed once. The J gene is TRBJ2-3, the V gene TRBV3-1 (or the pseudogene TRBV3-2); TRBD2 matches 7 bases. The CDR3 is 15 amino acids. After removal of 5 bases from V and 4 bases from J, the junction contained 9 bases not matched to a gene. The V gene's germline CDR1 is LGHDT and CDR2 YNNKEL (reference sequence). The CDR3 here is CASSVTSGVADTQYF. CDR3 nucleotide sequence: TGTGCCAGCAGCGTCACGAGCGGGGTCGCAGATACGCAGTATTTT.

CDR3 sequence: CASSAYQGVAGGYTF. As DNA, the CDR3 is TGTGCCAGCAGCGCCTATCAGGGGGTTGCCGGTGGCTACACCTTC. The chain uses TRBV7-2 and TRBJ1-2; 7 bases match TRBD1. The CDR3 runs to 15 residues. Germline CDR1 reads SGHTA; CDR2 reads FQGNSA. V lost 5 bases to trimming and J lost 7 bases; unmatched junction nucleotides: 13.

The chain links TRBV5-1 to TRBJ2-7; TRBD1 might be the D (6 bases). Germline V gives CDR1 SGHRS, CDR2 YFSETQ. This CDR3 spans 14 amino acids. V lost 0 bases and J lost 7, with 14 bases in between. CDR3: CASSLAAQGDEQYF. For the CDR3, the DNA is TGCGCCAGCAGCTTGGCCGCACAGGGCGATGAGCAGTACTTC.

The chain recombines TRBV10-1 with TRBJ2-1; maybe TRBD1 (6 bases). CDR1 is WNHNN, CDR2 SYGVQD, per germline (reference sequence). CDR3 length: 12 residues. The V end lost 5 bases, the J end lost 13 bases, and 15 bases lay between the germline ends. CDR3 in amino acids: CASSHTGSRQFF. The CDR3 DNA reads as TGCGCCAGCAGTCACACAGGGAGCCGACAGTTCTTC.

The chain recombines TRBV20-1 with TRBJ2-3; TRBD1 is a possible D gene (6 bases). V lost 3 bases, J lost 7 bases, and 11 bases lay in between. The CDR3 runs 12 residues. CDR1 is DFQATT, CDR2 SNEGSKA, per germline (reference sequence). The chain's CDR3 is CSASGQIHTQYF. CDR3 nucleotides: TGCAGTGCTAGTGGACAGATCCATACGCAGTATTTT.

DNA of the CDR3: TGTGCCAGCAGCCTCAGCGGGAGCGGTTCCTACGAGCAGTACTTC. Protein: CASSLSGSGSYEQYF. The V and J genes are TRBV6-2 or TRBV6-3 and TRBJ2-7; 8 bases agree with TRBD2. Germline values: CDR1 MNHEY, CDR2 SVGEGT. The CDR3 consists of 15 residues. J gave up 1 base and V 6 bases, and 8 bases lay outside the gene matches.

V gene TRBV9 combines with J gene TRBJ2-3; 13 bases fit TRBD2. The V gene end was trimmed by 3 bases and the J gene end by 2 bases; junction bases not matched to a gene: 3. Germline V gene data show CDR1 as SGDLS and CDR2 as YYNGEE. The CDR3 sequence is 16 residues long. The CDR3 protein is CASSEGLAGFTDTQYF. The CDR3 nucleotides read TGTGCCAGCAGCGAGGGACTAGCGGGGTTCACAGATACGCAGTATTTT.

This chain connects TRBV7-9 to TRBJ1-5; possibly TRBD1 for D (6 bases). The germline gives CDR1 SEHNR, CDR2 FQNEAQ (reference sequence). The CDR3 runs to 14 residues. The V end was cut by 5 bases, the J end by 4 bases, with 12 bases between. Here the CDR3 reads CASSGPGVNQPQHF. CDR3 sequence (DNA): TGTGCCAGCAGCGGACCAGGGGTAAATCAGCCCCAGCATTTT.

The genes are TRBV5-1 and TRBJ2-5, with a weak D call TRBD2 (5 bases). The germline CDR1 and CDR2 sequences are SGHRS and YFSETQ. CDR3 length: 17 residues. Trimming removed 4 bases at V and 1 base at J, with 20 bases between. CDR3 DNA: TGCGCCAGCAGCCCAAGACCTTCGGGGATAATCCAAGAGACCCAGTACTTC. Translating gives CASSPRPSGIIQETQYF.

J is TRBJ1-2 and V is TRBV2, with TRBD1 matching 12 bases. The ends lost 0 bases at V and 7 bases at J; junction bases unmatched: 3. The CDR3 has 15 residues. Germline CDR1 SNHLY, CDR2 FYNNEI. CDR3 nucleotides: TGTGCCAGCAGTGAAGCTGGGACAGGGGGCTTTGGCTACACCTTC. Its protein is CASSEAGTGGFGYTF.

The chain carries TRBV30 and TRBJ2-2; 7 bases fit TRBD1. Germline CDR1 reads GTSNPN; CDR2 reads SVGIG (reference sequence). CDR3 length equals 14 residues. With 5 bases clipped from V and 0 bases from J, the junction kept 3 bases outside the gene matches. The CDR3 loop is CAWEDRANTGELFF. The CDR3 bases are TGTGCCTGGGAAGACAGGGCGAACACCGGGGAGCTGTTTTTT.

This chain uses TRBV27 with TRBJ2-1; 10 bases map to TRBD2. Per germline, CDR1 MNHEY and CDR2 SMNVEV (reference sequence). The CDR3 covers 16 residues. V lost 4 bases and J lost 3; bases outside the gene matches: 6. CDR3 sequence (DNA): TGTGCCAGCAGTTCGCTAGCGGGGGCCCTCTACAATGAGCAGTTCTTC. Translation gives CASSSLAGALYNEQFF.

The chain links TRBV2 to TRBJ2-3, with D uncertain. The CDR3 consists of 18 residues. Trimming stripped 0 bases from V and 4 bases from J, with 20 bases between. Germline V gene lookup returns CDR1 SNHLY and CDR2 FYNNEI. The CDR3 sequence: CASSEAVGIPHNADTQYF. CDR3 coding DNA: TGTGCCAGCAGTGAAGCAGTGGGGATCCCGCATAACGCAGATACGCAGTATTTT.

The CDR3 nucleotides read TGTGCCAGTAGTGCCCCAACTAGCGGGGGTAGAGATACGCAGTATTTT. This translates into CASSAPTSGGRDTQYF. The chain joins TRBV19 to TRBJ2-3, with 11 bases aligning to TRBD2. Germline V gene data show CDR1 as LNHDA and CDR2 as SQIVND (reference sequence). This CDR3 contains 16 residues. Trimming cost V 5 bases and J 5 bases; bases outside gene matches: 9.

This clone was observed a few times. The chain uses TRBV7-2 and TRBJ2-5, with 8 bases aligning to TRBD2. CDR1 is SGHTA, CDR2 FQGNSA, per germline. V was clipped by 1 base and J by 2 bases; unmatched bases: 9. This CDR3 has 17 amino acids. CDR3 DNA sequence: TGTGCCAGCAGCTTAGGCCGATTTGCGGGGGGACAAGAGACCCAGTACTTC. It yields the protein CASSLGRFAGGQETQYF.

The genes are TRBV7-9 and TRBJ2-7; D is undetermined. V was trimmed by 4 bases and J by 3 bases, leaving 10 bases between them. The germline CDR1 and CDR2 sequences are SEHNR and FQNEAQ (reference sequence). This CDR3 is built from 13 residues. CDR3 sequence (DNA): TGTGCCAGCAGCTCCCCAGGAGTCTACGAGCAGTACTTC. Encoded protein: CASSSPGVYEQYF. The variable domain in full, completed from reference TRBV7-9 and TRBJ2-7, reads DTGVSQNPRHKITKRGQNVTFRCDPISEHNRLYWYRQTLGQGPEFLTYFQNEAQLEKSRLLSDRFSAERPKGSFSTLEIQRTEQGDSAMYLCASSSPGVYEQYFGPGTRLTVT.

This chain connects TRBV10-3 to TRBJ2-7; D could derive from TRBD1 or TRBD2 (5 bases each). The germline V gene has CDR1 ENHRY and CDR2 SYGVKD. Trimming removed 2 bases at V and 3 bases at J, with 11 bases between. The CDR3 consists of 14 residues. CDR3 DNA: TGTGCCATCAGTGAGAGGGACGCCAGCTACGAGCAGTACTTC. As protein: CAISERDASYEQYF.